The 3 T cell receptor beta chains below all came from one sample that was sequenced in a study of molecular identifiers for immune sequencing clone quantification. From the PCR reads, TCRdb called clonotypes with MiXCR, one entry per CDR3 protein. The table lists around 300,000 distinct CDR3 sequences, roughly 23% of them singletons, with about 0.73% in the top ten. Input material: naive CD8+ T cells from blood, with Jurkat cell RNA spiked in. Stated subset: FACS-sorted CD8+CD4-CCR7+CD45RA+ naive T cells. These receptors originate from a human donor in good health. Some libraries in this study had Jurkat cell RNA spiked in.

In this sample, this clonotype turned up a few times. V is TRBV25-1 and J is TRBJ1-5; no clear D. The germline V gene encodes CDR1 MGHDK and CDR2 SYGVNS. CDR3 size: 12 residues. V lost 4 bases and J 6 bases, leaving 7 bases between the germline ends. CDR3 sequence: CASSGYGQPQHF. CDR3 coding DNA: TGTGCCAGCAGTGGTTACGGTCAGCCCCAGCATTTT.

This chain uses TRBV10-2 with TRBJ1-1; the D is unclear. The germline V gene has CDR1 WSHSY and CDR2 SAAADI. The V gene lost 9 bases and the J gene lost 0 bases, with 17 bases spanning the gap. The CDR3 spans 15 residues. CDR3 loop: CASTWGRELNTEAFF. In DNA form, the CDR3 reads TGCGCCAGTACGTGGGGTAGGGAACTGAACACTGAAGCTTTCTTT.

For this clonotype: A read error may produce the germline difference seen at one junction end. The chain combines TRBV7-2 with TRBJ2-7; the D is unclear. Looked up from germline, CDR1 is SGHTA and CDR2 is FQGNSA. CDR3 length equals 15 residues. CDR3 sequence reads: CASSPARNSYYAQYF. The CDR3, as DNA: TGTGCCAGCAGCCCCGCCAGGAATTCATATTACGCGCAGTACTTC.